Following are 29 T cell receptor beta chains from one sample sequenced in a study of cytomegalovirus exposure and HLA in healthy donors. PCR amplification relied on 60 Vbeta primers (plus 13 Jbeta primers). The repertoire was sequenced with immunoSEQ multiplex PCR; TCRdb's copy has only in-frame clones and lacks some. The top ten hold around 1.6% of the sample, which has around 140,000 clones, around 73% seen once. Source material: PBMCs. The receptors were sampled from a woman between 18 and 29 years old in good health and CMV-seronegative.

This clone was seen only once. The chain joins TRBV28 to TRBJ1-5; no definite D call. The V end was cut by 6 bases, the J end by 9 bases, with 15 bases between. This CDR3 contains 13 residues. Germline V gene data show CDR1 as MDHEN and CDR2 as SYDVKM. CDR3 coding DNA: TGTGCCAGCAGCCCGGCGGGATTGGGGCCCCAGCATTTT. Protein: CASSPAGLGPQHF.

The gene calls are TRBV6-6 and TRBJ1-6; possible D gene TRBD1, 6 bases. Germline lookup yields CDR1 MNHNY and CDR2 SVGAGI (reference sequence). The CDR3 covers 15 residues. The V and J ends lost 7 bases and 7 bases respectively, with 17 bases between them. CDR3 DNA sequence: TGTGCCAGCATTTCGGGGGGCTCGGGCAATTCACCCCTCCACTTT. It yields the protein CASISGGSGNSPLHF.

V gene TRBV7-9 combines with J gene TRBJ1-1; D uncertain. CDR3 size: 12 residues. V was cut by 5 bases and J by 6 bases, with 10 bases left in between. Germline-derived CDR1 and CDR2 are SEHNR and FQNEAQ (reference sequence). The CDR3: CASSLPGAEAFF. As DNA, the CDR3 is TGTGCCAGCAGCCTTCCAGGTGCTGAAGCTTTCTTT.

V gene TRBV10-1 combines with J gene TRBJ1-1; TRBD1 aligns across 7 bases. With 7 bases clipped from V and 2 bases from J, the junction kept 7 bases outside the gene matches. The CDR3 extends over 14 amino acids. Germline V gives CDR1 WNHNN, CDR2 SYGVQD (reference sequence). For the CDR3, the DNA is TGCGCCAGCACAACAGACAGGGTCAACACTGAAGCTTTCTTT. Encoded protein: CASTTDRVNTEAFF.

Written as DNA, the CDR3 is TGTGCCAGCTCACCAAACAACCAAGAGACCCAGTACTTC. Translated: CASSPNNQETQYF. V usage is TRBV18 and J usage is TRBJ2-5; no firm D call. The V gene lost 2 bases and the J gene lost 0 bases, with 4 bases spanning the gap. The CDR3 contains 13 residues. Germline V CDR1 and CDR2: KGHSH, LQKENI.

The chain is built from TRBV18 and TRBJ2-1; no clear D gene. This CDR3 is built from 14 residues. Germline V gives CDR1 KGHSH, CDR2 LQKENI. V dropped 5 bases and J dropped 10 bases, with 18 bases sitting between them. CDR3 sequence: CASSTATSSWEQFF. Here the CDR3 DNA reads TGTGCCAGCTCAACGGCGACTTCAAGTTGGGAGCAGTTCTTC.

The gene calls are TRBV19 and TRBJ2-7; D call uncertain. CDR3 length equals 14 residues. CDR1 LNHDA and CDR2 SQIVND come from the germline V gene (reference sequence). With 5 bases removed from V and 1 base from J, the gap between germline ends came to 12 bases. In DNA form, the CDR3 reads TGTGCCAGTAGTCTCCGACATGAATCCTACGAGCAGTACTTC. It codes for CASSLRHESYEQYF.

This chain joins TRBV15 and TRBJ2-7; perhaps TRBD2 as D (5 bases). CDR1 and CDR2 (germline): LNHNV, YYDKDF (reference sequence). This CDR3 contains 13 residues. V was pared by 0 bases and J by 6 bases, with 9 bases between. The CDR3 DNA sequence: TGTGCCACCAGCAGAGATCCGGGGTCCGAGCAGTACGTC. It encodes CATSRDPGSEQYV.

This chain uses TRBV19 with TRBJ1-3; TRBD1 aligns across 8 bases. This CDR3 is built from 17 residues. V gave up 7 bases and J gave up 2 bases; unmatched junction bases: 13. Germline assignment: CDR1 LNHDA and CDR2 SQIVND (reference sequence). The CDR3 spells CASTFQTGEVAGNTIYF. CDR3 DNA: TGTGCCAGTACCTTTCAGACAGGGGAAGTCGCTGGAAACACCATATATTTT.

This clone is a singleton in its sample. This chain uses TRBV4-1 with TRBJ2-7, with 8 bases lining up with TRBD1. In germline, CDR1 is MGHRA, CDR2 YSYEKL. J gave up 2 bases and V 4 bases, and 7 bases lay outside the gene matches. CDR3 size: 15 residues. The CDR3 loop is CASSPQGTGAYEQYF. In DNA form, the CDR3 reads TGCGCCAGCAGCCCCCAGGGGACAGGAGCCTACGAGCAGTACTTC.

In DNA form, the CDR3 reads TGTGCCAGCAGCTTGTGGGCCTCATATCAGCCCCAGCATTTT. Translated: CASSLWASYQPQHF. J is TRBJ1-5 and V is TRBV5-6, with unresolved D. The CDR3 runs 14 residues. Between the trimmed V and J ends, which lost 1 base and 5 bases, there was a span of 10 bases. CDR1 is SGHDT, CDR2 YYEEEE, per germline. Full variable domain (rest looked up from reference TRBV5-6 and TRBJ1-5): DAGVTQSPTHLIKTRGQQVTLRCSPKSGHDTVSWYQQALGQGPQFIFQYYEEEERQRGNFPDRFSGHQFPNYSSELNVNALLLGDSALYLCASSLWASYQPQHFGDGTRLSIL.

The chain is built from TRBV4-1 and TRBJ2-1; possibly TRBD2 for D (5 bases). Trimming removed 1 base at V and 8 bases at J, with 18 bases between. There are 16 residues in the CDR3. In germline, CDR1 is MGHRA, CDR2 YSYEKL. CDR3 amino acids: CASSQGRAVGSYEQFF. The CDR3 DNA follows: TGCGCCAGCAGCCAAGGGCGGGCCGTGGGATCTTATGAGCAGTTCTTC.

This rearrangement joins TRBV27 to TRBJ1-2, with 7 bases fitting TRBD1. V shed 4 bases and J 3 bases; nucleotides not matched to a gene: 2. CDR1 is MNHEY, CDR2 SMNVEV, per germline (reference sequence). This CDR3 has 13 residues. The CDR3: CASSSGTDYGYTF. The CDR3, as DNA: TGTGCCAGCAGTTCCGGGACAGACTATGGCTACACCTTC.

This rearrangement joins TRBV7-2 to TRBJ1-2; possibly TRBD1 for D (6 bases). The CDR3 has 15 residues. V shed 1 base and J shed 8 bases, with 17 bases lying between them. Germline V gene lookup returns CDR1 SGHTA and CDR2 FQGNSA. CDR3 sequence: CASSLGPGQREGYTF. The CDR3 nucleotides are TGTGCCAGCAGCTTAGGACCAGGACAGCGGGAGGGCTACACCTTC.

V usage is TRBV6-6 and J usage is TRBJ1-5, with 9 bases identical to TRBD1. CDR3 length: 14 residues. CDR1 is MNHNY, CDR2 SVGAGI, per germline (reference sequence). V trimming: 7 bases; J trimming: 4 bases; junction bases outside the gene matches: 5. CDR3 bases: TGTGCCAGCACTGGAGACAGGGGGAATCAGCCCCAGCATTTT. It specifies CASTGDRGNQPQHF.

This clone appeared a single time. The chain couples TRBV5-1 to TRBJ1-2; D ambiguous. Germline V gene data show CDR1 as SGHRS and CDR2 as YFSETQ. The CDR3 is made up of 13 amino acids. Trimming shortened V by 0 bases and J by 4 bases, and 7 bases separated the two germline ends. CDR3 nucleotide sequence: TGCGCCAGCAGCTTGGACAAAACCTATGGCTACACCTTC. Protein product: CASSLDKTYGYTF. Combining the CDR3 with reference TRBV5-1 and TRBJ1-2 gives the whole variable domain KAGVTQTPRYLIKTRGQQVTLSCSPISGHRSVSWYQQTPGQGLQFLFEYFSETQRNKGNFPGRFSGRQFSNSRSEMNVSTLELGDSALYLCASSLDKTYGYTFGSGTRLTVV.

This clone was counted a single time. The chain links TRBV6-5 to TRBJ2-1, with TRBD2 matching over 10 bases. The CDR3 contains 14 residues. Trimming took 4 bases from V and 8 from J; bases not matched to a gene: 5. Germline CDR1 and CDR2: MNHEY and SVGAGI. This CDR3 reads CASSLAGGYDEQFF. CDR3 nucleotide sequence: TGTGCCAGCAGTTTAGCGGGAGGATACGATGAGCAGTTCTTC.

This clone was picked up a small number of times. CDR3 amino acids: CSAAEATLNYGYTF. CDR3 nucleotide sequence: TGCAGCGCCGCGGAAGCCACGCTTAACTATGGCTACACCTTC. The J gene is TRBJ1-2, the V gene TRBV29-1; D remains ambiguous. Germline V lookup: CDR1 SQVTM, CDR2 ANQGSEA. This CDR3 region has 14 residues. The V end was cut by 7 bases, the J end by 1 base, with 16 bases between.

The chain is built from TRBV4-3 and TRBJ1-2; D gene uncertain. Germline V gene data show CDR1 as LGHNA and CDR2 as YSLEER. V was pared by 0 bases and J by 1 base, with 12 bases between. CDR3 length: 16 amino acids. The CDR3 DNA follows: TGCGCCAGCAGCCAAGATAACGAGGGCCTTAACTATGGCTACACCTTC. It translates to CASSQDNEGLNYGYTF.

The chain uses TRBV28 and TRBJ2-1, with TRBD1 matching over 8 bases. The CDR3 runs to 14 residues. V lost 4 bases to trimming and J lost 6 bases; unmatched junction nucleotides: 5. Germline CDR1 is MDHEN and CDR2 is SYDVKM. The CDR3 region is CASSSQGALNEQFF. CDR3 nucleotides: TGTGCCAGCAGTTCCCAGGGGGCTCTCAATGAGCAGTTCTTC.

The V and J genes are TRBV5-1 and TRBJ1-1, with TRBD1 matching 10 bases. The V gene end was trimmed by 4 bases and the J gene end by 9 bases; junction bases not matched to a gene: 12. Germline CDR1 is SGHRS and CDR2 is YFSETQ. The CDR3 sequence is 15 residues long. The chain's CDR3 is CASSLKLGDRGKAFF. In DNA, the CDR3 is TGCGCCAGCAGCCTAAAACTAGGGGACAGGGGAAAAGCTTTCTTT. The full variable domain, completed using reference TRBV5-1 and TRBJ1-1, is KAGVTQTPRYLIKTRGQQVTLSCSPISGHRSVSWYQQTPGQGLQFLFEYFSETQRNKGNFPGRFSGRQFSNSRSEMNVSTLELGDSALYLCASSLKLGDRGKAFFGQGTRLTVV.

The chain joins TRBV28 to TRBJ2-7, with 9 bases lining up with TRBD1. This CDR3 contains 15 residues. CDR1 is MDHEN, CDR2 SYDVKM, per germline. V lost 3 bases to trimming and J lost 3 bases; unmatched junction nucleotides: 6. The chain's CDR3 is CASSFDGTGNYEQYF. The CDR3 DNA follows: TGTGCCAGCAGTTTCGATGGGACAGGGAACTACGAGCAGTACTTC.

The J gene is TRBJ1-2, the V gene TRBV4-3, with 8 bases identical to TRBD1. Germline V gives CDR1 LGHNA, CDR2 YSLEER. The junction had 4 bases not matched to a gene; V was cut back by 4 bases and J by 0 bases. The CDR3 consists of 15 residues. The CDR3 region is CASSPRQGSNYGYTF. For the CDR3, the DNA is TGCGCCAGCAGCCCCCGACAGGGGTCTAACTATGGCTACACCTTC.

V is TRBV4-3 and J is TRBJ1-1; 7 bases fit TRBD1. J was trimmed by 4 bases and V by 4 bases; bases with no gene match: 9. The CDR3 totals 15 residues. The germline gives CDR1 LGHNA, CDR2 YSLEER. In nucleotides, the CDR3 is TGCGCCAGCAGCCGTAGCCTGACAGGGTTCACTGAAGCTTTCTTT. It is translated as CASSRSLTGFTEAFF.

The chain employs TRBV4-1 and TRBJ1-2; D is unclear. The CDR3 contains 14 residues. Germline CDR1 reads MGHRA; CDR2 reads YSYEKL. Trimming stripped 1 base from V and 4 bases from J, with 10 bases between. CDR3 in amino acids: CASSQGRGSYGYTF. The CDR3 DNA reads TGCGCCAGCAGCCAAGGGAGAGGGTCCTATGGCTACACCTTC.

The chain joins TRBV19 to TRBJ1-1, with 7 bases lining up with TRBD1. The V and J ends lost 6 bases and 8 bases, in that order; junction bases with no gene match: 9. Per the germline V gene, CDR1 is LNHDA and CDR2 is SQIVND (reference sequence). The CDR3 has 13 amino acids. The CDR3 DNA reads as TGTGCCAGTAGGACTACAGACAGGGAAGAAGCTTTCTTT. This gives the protein CASRTTDREEAFF.

The chain carries TRBV28 and TRBJ1-5; 9 bases are shared with TRBD1. There are 16 residues in the CDR3. The V gene end was trimmed by 8 bases and the J gene end by 3 bases; junction bases not matched to a gene: 11. Germline V lookup: CDR1 MDHEN, CDR2 SYDVKM. The DNA for the CDR3 is TGTGCCAGCCCCCCGGGACAGGGTATGGCCAATCAGCCCCAGCATTTT. Amino acids: CASPPGQGMANQPQHF.

V and J are TRBV5-1 and TRBJ2-1, with D unresolved. The V gene lost 0 bases and the J gene lost 6 bases, with 10 bases spanning the gap. The germline V gene encodes CDR1 SGHRS and CDR2 YFSETQ. The CDR3 runs 14 residues. CDR3 bases: TGCGCCAGCAGCTTGGACAGCCATACCAATGAGCAGTTCTTC. As protein: CASSLDSHTNEQFF.

The rearrangement uses TRBV5-1 and TRBJ2-3; 11 bases are a match to TRBD2. Losses at the gene ends were 0 bases for V and 2 bases for J; bases not matched to a gene: 5. The CDR3 has 17 amino acids. The germline V gene encodes CDR1 SGHRS and CDR2 YFSETQ. DNA of the CDR3: TGCGCCAGCAGCTTGGCCTTACTAGCGGGGGACACAGATACGCAGTATTTT. Its protein is CASSLALLAGDTDTQYF.